This T cell receptor (beta chain) was obtained from a study of OX40 agonist ivuxolimab in advanced cancers. Some background on the complete study: The costimulatory receptor OX40 (CD134) was targeted by ivuxolimab, a fully human IgG2 agonistic monoclonal antibody. Intravenous ivuxolimab was administered to patients every 2 weeks at six dose levels: 0.01, 0.1, 0.3, 1.5, 3 and 10 mg/kg. Among the roughly 52 dose-escalation patients, some 20 had hepatocellular carcinoma, some 15 melanoma, 9 renal cell carcinoma and 9 head and neck cancer. The dose-escalation cohort was 80% to 90% male with a mean age of 60 years, ranging from roughly 23 to 90. Prior anti-PD-1, anti-PD-L1 or anti-CTLA-4 therapy was permitted, and 40% to 50% of dose-escalation patients had received checkpoint inhibitors. Partial responses were achieved by three dose-escalation patients, of whom one had hepatocellular carcinoma and two had cutaneous melanoma. Peripheral TCRbeta sequencing was intended to test whether TCR sequence diversity was altered and clonal T-cell expansion was caused by ivuxolimab. The paper covers the monotherapy dose-escalation part of the phase I ivuxolimab trial, which included N of about 50 patients. Results the study describes overall, beyond this receptor: Partial responders in the 0.1-3.0 mg/kg groups had among the lowest normalized peripheral clonal expansion, especially among CD8+ T cells. Antigen specificity was not determined for the clonally expanded peripheral T cells. Low levels of normalized T-cell clonal expansion were also shown by some nonresponding patients. After ivuxolimab, expanded clones were on average more numerous among CD8+ T cells than among CD4+ T cells. At doses of 0.1 to 3.0 mg/kg, clonal expansion of both CD4+ and CD8+ T cells in blood was seen between baseline and week 6.

Genomic DNA was extracted from sorted cells for sequencing of the TCRbeta CDR3 region. TCRbeta CDR3 regions were sequenced using the immunoSEQ Assay. TCRdb took this table from immuneACCESS and kept in-frame rearrangements with V and J called. Such tables lack part of the clones; where checked against another copy, unresolved V genes explain under half of the gap, and the rest is unexplained. The sample contains 75,000 to 100,000 clones, approximately 80% of them found a single time. Around 5.8% of the sample is taken by the ten largest. Of note for this clone: Its cognate antigen has yet to be identified. No qualities accompany the bases; no much larger clone lies one base away.

The trial excluded patients who had a history of autoimmune disease or who were on systemic immunosuppression. In every dose cohort, peripheral blood was drawn for TCR sequencing at baseline, cycle 4 day 1, and cycle 7 day 1. The samples were drawn from a first-in-human, open-label, multicenter phase I dose-escalation trial of ivuxolimab. The trial enrolled adults with locally advanced or metastatic head and neck squamous cell, hepatocellular, melanoma or renal cell carcinoma. Before TCR sequencing, CD4+ and CD8+ T cells were separately sorted from peripheral blood. Ends trimmed: V by 7 bases, J by 2 bases; bases unmatched to a gene: 9. CDR1 and CDR2 are drawn from the germline V gene: LGHNT, FRNRAP. From cysteine to phenylalanine, the CDR3 is 17 amino acids long. Only the CDR3 DNA stays, 51 bases, in frame from base 1.

The receptor's source is an adult with an advanced solid tumor such as melanoma, head and neck, liver or kidney cancer. Sample: CD4+ or CD8+ T cells sorted from blood, taken in a trial of the OX40 agonist ivuxolimab. Recombination linked TRBV12-5 to TRBJ2-7; 15 of the junction bases match TRBD2. The DNA sequence is given as TGTGCTAGTGCCCGGCGGACTAGCGGGAGGGGAACCTACGAGCAGTACTTC. This gives the protein CASARRTSGRGTYEQYF.